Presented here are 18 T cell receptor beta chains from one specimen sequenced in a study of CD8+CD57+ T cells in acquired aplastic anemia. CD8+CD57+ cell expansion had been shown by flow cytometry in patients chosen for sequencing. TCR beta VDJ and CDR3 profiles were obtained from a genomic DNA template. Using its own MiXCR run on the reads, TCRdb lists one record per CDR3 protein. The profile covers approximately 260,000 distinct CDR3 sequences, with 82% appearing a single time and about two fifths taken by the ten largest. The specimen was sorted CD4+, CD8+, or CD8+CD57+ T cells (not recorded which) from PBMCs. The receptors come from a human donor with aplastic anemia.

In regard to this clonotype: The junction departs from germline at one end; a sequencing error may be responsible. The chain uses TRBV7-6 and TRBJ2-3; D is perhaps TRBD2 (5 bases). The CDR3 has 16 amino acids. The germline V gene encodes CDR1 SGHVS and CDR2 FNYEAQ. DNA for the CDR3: TGCGCCAGCAGCTTGGCCGGACGGGGAGCCGCAGATACGCAGTATTTT. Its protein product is CASSLAGRGAADTQYF.

The CDR3 protein is CASGLAGSIQCLLFF. CDR3 coding DNA: TGTGCCAGCGGCTTAGCTGGGAGCATACAGTGCTTGCTGTTTTTT. The V gene is TRBV9, the J gene TRBJ2-2; perhaps TRBD2 as D (5 bases). Germline-derived CDR1 and CDR2 are SGDLS and YYNGEE. This CDR3 region has 15 residues. V gave up 7 bases and J gave up 13 bases, with 26 bases separating them.

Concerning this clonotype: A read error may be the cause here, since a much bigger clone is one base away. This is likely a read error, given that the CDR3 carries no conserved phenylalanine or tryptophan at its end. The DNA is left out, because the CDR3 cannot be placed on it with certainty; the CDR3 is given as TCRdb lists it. CDR3 amino acids: CASGDGGTDTPYFFP. The chain links TRBV2 to TRBJ1-1; the DNA was not used to check the table's D call, TRBD1. Germline CDR1 SNHLY, CDR2 FYNNEI. The CDR3 is 15 amino acids long, termini counted.

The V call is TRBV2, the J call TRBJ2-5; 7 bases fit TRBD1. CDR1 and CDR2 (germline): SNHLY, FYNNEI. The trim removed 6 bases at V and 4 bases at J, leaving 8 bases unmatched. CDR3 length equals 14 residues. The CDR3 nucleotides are TGTGCCAGCAGATTGACAGGGAGAAGAGAGACCCAGTACTTC. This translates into CASRLTGRRETQYF.

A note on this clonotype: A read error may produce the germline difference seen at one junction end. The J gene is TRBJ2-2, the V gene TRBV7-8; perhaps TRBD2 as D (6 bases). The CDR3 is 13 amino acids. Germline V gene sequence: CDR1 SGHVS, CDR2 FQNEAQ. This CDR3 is CASSLAGGADPLF. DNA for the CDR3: TGTGCCAGCAGCTTAGCGGGAGGCGCCGATCCGCTGTTT.

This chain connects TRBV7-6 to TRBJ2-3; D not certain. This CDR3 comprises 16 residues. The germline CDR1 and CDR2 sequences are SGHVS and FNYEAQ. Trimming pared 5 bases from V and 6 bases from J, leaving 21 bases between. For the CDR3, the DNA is TGTGCCAGCAGCCTAGAGAGAGTCCCTTCCGGGGATACGCAGTATTTT. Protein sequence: CASSLERVPSGDTQYF.

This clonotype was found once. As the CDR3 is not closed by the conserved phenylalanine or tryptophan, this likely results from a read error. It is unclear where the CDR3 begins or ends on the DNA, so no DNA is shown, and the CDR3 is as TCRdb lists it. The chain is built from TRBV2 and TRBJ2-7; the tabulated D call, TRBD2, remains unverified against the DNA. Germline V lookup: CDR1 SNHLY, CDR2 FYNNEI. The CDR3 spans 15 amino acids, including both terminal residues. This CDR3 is CASGSSGADTQELYL.

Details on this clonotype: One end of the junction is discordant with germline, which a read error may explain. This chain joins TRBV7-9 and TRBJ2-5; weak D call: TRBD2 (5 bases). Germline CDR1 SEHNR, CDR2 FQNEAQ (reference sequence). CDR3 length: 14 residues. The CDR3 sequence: CASSAEGTNTEAFF. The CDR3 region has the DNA TGTGCCAGCAGCGCAGAGGGTACGAACACTGAAGCTTTCTTC.

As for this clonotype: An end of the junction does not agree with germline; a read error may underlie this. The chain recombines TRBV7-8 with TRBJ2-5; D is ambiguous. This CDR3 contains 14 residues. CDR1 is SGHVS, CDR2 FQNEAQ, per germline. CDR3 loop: CATSFHPDGEAHSF. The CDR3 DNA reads TGTGCCACCAGCTTTCACCCCGACGGAGAGGCCCATTCCTTC.

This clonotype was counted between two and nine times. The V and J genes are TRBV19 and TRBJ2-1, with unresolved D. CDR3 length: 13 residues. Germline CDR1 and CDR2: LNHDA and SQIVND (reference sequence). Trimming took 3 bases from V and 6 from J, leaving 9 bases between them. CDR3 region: CASSIAYSNEQFF. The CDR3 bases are TGTGCCAGTAGTATCGCTTATTCCAATGAGCAGTTCTTC.

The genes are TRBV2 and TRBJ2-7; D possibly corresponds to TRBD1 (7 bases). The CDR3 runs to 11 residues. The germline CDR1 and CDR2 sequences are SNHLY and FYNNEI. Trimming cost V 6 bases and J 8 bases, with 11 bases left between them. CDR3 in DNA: TGTGCCAGCAGGCGGGACAGTCAGCAGTACGTC. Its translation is CASRRDSQQYV.

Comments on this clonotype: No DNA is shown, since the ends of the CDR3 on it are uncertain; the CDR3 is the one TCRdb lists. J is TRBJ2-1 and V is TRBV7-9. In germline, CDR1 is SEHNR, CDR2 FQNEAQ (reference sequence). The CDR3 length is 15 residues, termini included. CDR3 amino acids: CASSPGHYEQYVGFF.

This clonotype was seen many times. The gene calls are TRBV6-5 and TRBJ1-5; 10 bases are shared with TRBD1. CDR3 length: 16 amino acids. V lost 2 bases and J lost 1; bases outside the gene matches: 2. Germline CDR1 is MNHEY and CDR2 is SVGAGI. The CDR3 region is CASSYRDRGSNQPQHF. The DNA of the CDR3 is TGTGCCAGCAGTTACCGGGACAGGGGAAGCAATCAGCCCCAGCATTTT.

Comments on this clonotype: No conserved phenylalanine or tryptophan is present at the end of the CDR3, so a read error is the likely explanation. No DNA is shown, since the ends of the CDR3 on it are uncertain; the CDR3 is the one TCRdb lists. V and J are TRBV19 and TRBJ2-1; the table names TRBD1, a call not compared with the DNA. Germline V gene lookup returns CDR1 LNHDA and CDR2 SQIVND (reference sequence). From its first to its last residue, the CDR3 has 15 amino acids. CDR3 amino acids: CASSAGTGTGELHFG.

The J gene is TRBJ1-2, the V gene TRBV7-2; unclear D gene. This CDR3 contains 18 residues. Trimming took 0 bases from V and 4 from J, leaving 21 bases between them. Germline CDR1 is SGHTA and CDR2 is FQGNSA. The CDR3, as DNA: TGTGCCAGCAGCTTAGCTCCACCCCCTCCGGGTTCTGGCTATGGCTACACCTTC. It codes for CASSLAPPPPGSGYGYTF.

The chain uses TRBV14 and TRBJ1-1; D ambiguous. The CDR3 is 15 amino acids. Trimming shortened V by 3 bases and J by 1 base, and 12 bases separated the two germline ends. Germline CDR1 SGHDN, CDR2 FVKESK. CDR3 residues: CASSHPWTANTEAFF. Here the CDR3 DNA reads TGTGCCAGCAGCCATCCTTGGACGGCGAACACTGAAGCTTTCTTT.

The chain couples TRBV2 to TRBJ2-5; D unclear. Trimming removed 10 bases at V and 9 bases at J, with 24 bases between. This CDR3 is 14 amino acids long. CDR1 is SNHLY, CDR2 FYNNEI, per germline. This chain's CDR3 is CATSRANRHEPQYF. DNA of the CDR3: TGTGCCACCAGCAGAGCTAATCGGCATGAGCCCCAGTACTTC.

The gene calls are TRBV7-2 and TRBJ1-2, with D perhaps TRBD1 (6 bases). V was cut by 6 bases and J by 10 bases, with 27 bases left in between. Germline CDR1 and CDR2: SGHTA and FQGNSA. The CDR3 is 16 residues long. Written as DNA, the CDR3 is TGTGCCAGCAGACAGGGACTAGCGGGAAGTCTGTATTTCTACACCTTC. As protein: CASRQGLAGSLYFYTF.